These 5 T cell receptor beta chains came from one sample sequenced in a study of blood T cell repertoires in COVID-19. Sequenced by immunoSEQ multiplex PCR; TCRdb stores in-frame clones only, minus some. The data hold around 86,000 clones, with more than 75% observed a single time. The specimen sequenced was peripheral blood. These receptors were obtained from a woman aged 80 or over with acute or convalescent COVID-19.

The DNA for the CDR3 is TGTGCCAGCAGCTTCTTTCGACAGGGGGCAACAGATACGCAGTATTTT. As protein: CASSFFRQGATDTQYF. The chain has TRBV5-6 and TRBJ2-3; TRBD1 agrees at 10 bases. V lost 2 bases to trimming and J lost 3 bases; unmatched junction nucleotides: 6. This CDR3 has 16 residues. CDR1 and CDR2 (germline): SGHDT, YYEEEE.

The chain uses TRBV5-1 and TRBJ1-5, with 9 bases identical to TRBD1. The CDR3 is 15 residues long. CDR1 is SGHRS, CDR2 YFSETQ, per germline. J gave up 2 bases and V 4 bases, and 4 bases lay outside the gene matches. For the CDR3, the DNA is TGCGCCAGCAGCCGGGACAGGGTAGGCAATCAGCCCCAGCATTTT. Encoded protein: CASSRDRVGNQPQHF.

The J gene is TRBJ2-5, the V gene TRBV7-2; perhaps TRBD1 as D (5 bases). The CDR3 has 14 amino acids. The germline gives CDR1 SGHTA, CDR2 FQGNSA. V lost 2 bases, J lost 1 base, and 8 bases lay in between. The CDR3 spells CASSLQGPQETQYF. Here the CDR3 DNA reads TGTGCCAGCAGCTTACAGGGCCCCCAAGAGACCCAGTACTTC.

The chain couples TRBV11-2 to TRBJ2-5, with 7 bases that match TRBD2. CDR1 and CDR2 (germline): SGHAT, FQNNGV. CDR3 length: 15 residues. V lost 5 bases and J lost 4; bases outside the gene matches: 10. The CDR3 protein is CASSLAAGVGETQYF. In DNA form, the CDR3 reads TGTGCCAGCAGCCTTGCCGCGGGGGTAGGAGAGACCCAGTACTTC.

This sequence joins TRBV3-1 (or the pseudogene TRBV3-2) and TRBJ1-2; 10 bases are shared with TRBD1. The germline V gene encodes CDR1 LGHDT and CDR2 YNNKEL (reference sequence). The CDR3 is 15 amino acids. Trimming cost V 1 base and J 7 bases; bases outside gene matches: 6. The CDR3 here is CASSQALTGGGGYTF. The CDR3 DNA reads as TGTGCCAGCAGCCAAGCCCTGACAGGGGGCGGTGGCTACACCTTC.